The TCR beta chain described here comes from a study of vaccination effects on CD4 cells after COVID-19. Under the ViraFEST assay, PBMC were stimulated with viral peptide pools so that antigen-specific CD4+ T cells expanded. Sequencing was performed afterwards. The culture ran for less than 12 days, and then CD4+ T cells were isolated. Participants got two doses of BNT162b2 or mRNA-1273 vaccine. For each well, roughly 2 million PBMC were cultured with 10 IU/ml IL-2 and around 9 ug/ml peptides. Germline CDR1 SGHDT, CDR2 YYEEEE. This CDR3 region has 14 residues. Trimming removed 4 bases at V and 2 bases at J, with 7 bases between. The repertoire was sequenced with immunoSEQ multiplex PCR; TCRdb's copy has only in-frame clones and lacks some. The table includes 60,000 to 85,000 clones, around two thirds detected once. Of note for this clone: The antigen is undetermined.

Overall study findings and caveats: Clones from infection and from vaccination both contracted markedly late after vaccination.

This clonotype originated in a human donor who received a COVID-19 vaccine. The V and J genes are TRBV5-6 and TRBJ2-6, with a weak D call TRBD2 (6 bases). The starting material was CD4+ T cells from PBMCs cultured with HCoV-229E spike peptides, obtained after COVID-19 vaccination. CDR3 sequence: CASSRRAGANVLTF. CDR3 in DNA: TGTGCCAGCAGCCGGAGGGCTGGGGCCAACGTCCTGACTTTC.